These 5 T cell receptor beta chains were sequenced from one sample in a study of T cell responses to AZD1222 COVID-19 vaccine. Sequencing used immunoSEQ multiplex PCR; TCRdb keeps in-frame clones, though not all of them. The data show fewer than 150,000 clones, approximately 90% seen once. Sequencing used peripheral blood, obtained 28 days after the second AZD1222 dose. The receptors derive from an adult who received the AZD1222 COVID-19 vaccine.

J is TRBJ1-5 and V is TRBV28; D is uncertain. Trimming left V 10 bases short and J 0 bases short, with 10 bases between. CDR3 length equals 13 residues. Per the germline V gene, CDR1 is MDHEN and CDR2 is SYDVKM. CDR3 nucleotide sequence: TGTGCCATCCTCGGGGATAGCAATCAGCCCCAGCATTTT. It is translated as CAILGDSNQPQHF.

This chain joins TRBV7-9 and TRBJ1-1; a possible D gene is TRBD1 (6 bases). Germline V gene data show CDR1 as SEHNR and CDR2 as FQNEAQ (reference sequence). The CDR3 runs 13 residues. Trimming took 3 bases from V and 8 from J, leaving 13 bases between them. CDR3 protein: CASSLSVGAEAFF. CDR3 in DNA: TGTGCCAGCAGCTTGTCCGTGGGGGCCGAAGCTTTCTTT.

The chain carries TRBV6-5 and TRBJ2-3, with TRBD2 identical over 9 bases. Germline CDR1 reads MNHEY; CDR2 reads SVGAGI. Trimming removed 6 bases from V and 7 bases from J; junction bases left unmatched: 5. The length of the CDR3 is 13 residues. The chain's CDR3 is CASRAGGPYTQYF. In DNA form, the CDR3 reads TGTGCCAGCAGGGCGGGGGGGCCATATACGCAGTATTTT.

The chain links TRBV11-2 to TRBJ2-7; 10 bases agree with TRBD1. This CDR3 spans 15 amino acids. Germline CDR1 reads SGHAT; CDR2 reads FQNNGV. V shed 3 bases, J shed 3 bases, and the junction held 5 bases outside the gene matches. The CDR3 nucleotides read TGTGCCAGCAGCTTGGGGACAGGGGTTTACTACGAGCAGTACTTC. Translation gives CASSLGTGVYYEQYF.

The chain joins TRBV27 to TRBJ2-2; no definite D call. CDR1 MNHEY and CDR2 SMNVEV come from the germline V gene (reference sequence). Trimming removed 6 bases at V and 7 bases at J, with 12 bases between. CDR3 length equals 13 residues. CDR3 residues: CASSPSLSGELFF. The CDR3 region has the DNA TGTGCCAGCAGCCCTTCATTGAGCGGGGAGCTGTTTTTT.